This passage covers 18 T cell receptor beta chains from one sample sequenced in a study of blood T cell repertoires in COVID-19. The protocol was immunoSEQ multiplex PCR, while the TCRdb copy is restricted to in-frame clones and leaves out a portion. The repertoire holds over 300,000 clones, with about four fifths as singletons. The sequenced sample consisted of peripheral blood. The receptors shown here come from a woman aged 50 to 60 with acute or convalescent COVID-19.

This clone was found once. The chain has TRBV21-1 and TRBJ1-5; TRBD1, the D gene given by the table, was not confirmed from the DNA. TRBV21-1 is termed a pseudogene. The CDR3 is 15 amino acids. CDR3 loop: CASSKKGWVDQPQHF. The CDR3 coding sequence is TGTGCCAGCAGCAAAAAGGGGTGGGTAGATCAGCCCCAGCATTTT.

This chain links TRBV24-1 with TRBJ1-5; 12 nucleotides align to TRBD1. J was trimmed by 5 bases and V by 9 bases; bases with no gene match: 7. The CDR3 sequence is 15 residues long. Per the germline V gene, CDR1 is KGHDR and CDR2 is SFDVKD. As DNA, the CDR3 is TGTGCCACCGTGAGGGACAGGGGGCCAGATCAGCCCCAGCATTTT. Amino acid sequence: CATVRDRGPDQPQHF.

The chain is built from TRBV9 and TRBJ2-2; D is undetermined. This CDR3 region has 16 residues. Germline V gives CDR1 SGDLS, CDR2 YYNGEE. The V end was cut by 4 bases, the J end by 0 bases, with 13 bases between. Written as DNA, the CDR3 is TGTGCCAGCAGCCTAGGAGCGAACGCGAACACCGGGGAGCTGTTTTTT. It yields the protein CASSLGANANTGELFF.

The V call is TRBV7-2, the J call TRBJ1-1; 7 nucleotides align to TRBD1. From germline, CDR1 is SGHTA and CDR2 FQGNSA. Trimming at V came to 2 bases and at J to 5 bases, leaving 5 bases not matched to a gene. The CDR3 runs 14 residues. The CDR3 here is CASSLRGRGTEAFF. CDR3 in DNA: TGTGCCAGCAGCTTAAGGGGCAGGGGGACTGAAGCTTTCTTT. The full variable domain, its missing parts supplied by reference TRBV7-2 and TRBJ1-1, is GAGVSQSPSNKVTEKGKDVELRCDPISGHTALYWYRQSLGQGLEFLIYFQGNSAPDKSGLPSDRFSAERTGGSVSTLTIQRTQQEDSAVYLCASSLRGRGTEAFFGQGTRLTVV.

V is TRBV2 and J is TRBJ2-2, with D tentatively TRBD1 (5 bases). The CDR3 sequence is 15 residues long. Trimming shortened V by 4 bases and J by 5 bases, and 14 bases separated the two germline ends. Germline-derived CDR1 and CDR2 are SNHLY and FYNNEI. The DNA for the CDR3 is TGTGCCAGCAGTGTTCAAGGGGCAGGGACCGGGGAGCTGTTTTTT. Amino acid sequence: CASSVQGAGTGELFF. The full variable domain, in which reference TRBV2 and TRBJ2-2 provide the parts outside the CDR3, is EPEVTQTPSHQVTQMGQEVILRCVPISNHLYFYWYRQILGQKVEFLVSFYNNEISEKSEIFDDQFSVERPDGSNFTLKIRSTKLEDSAMYFCASSVQGAGTGELFFGEGSRLTVL.

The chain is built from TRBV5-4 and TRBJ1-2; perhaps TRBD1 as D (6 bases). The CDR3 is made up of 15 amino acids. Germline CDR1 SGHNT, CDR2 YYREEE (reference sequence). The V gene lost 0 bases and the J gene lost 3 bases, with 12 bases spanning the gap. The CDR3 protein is CASSLVIQGHYGYTF. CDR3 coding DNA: TGTGCCAGCAGCTTGGTCATACAGGGTCACTATGGCTACACCTTC.

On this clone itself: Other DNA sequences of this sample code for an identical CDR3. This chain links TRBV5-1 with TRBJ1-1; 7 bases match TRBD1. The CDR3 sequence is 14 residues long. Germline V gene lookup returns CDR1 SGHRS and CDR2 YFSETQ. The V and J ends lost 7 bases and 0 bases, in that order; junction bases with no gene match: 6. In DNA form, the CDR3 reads TGCGCCAGCTCATTACAGGGGATGAACACTGAAGCTTTCTTT. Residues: CASSLQGMNTEAFF.

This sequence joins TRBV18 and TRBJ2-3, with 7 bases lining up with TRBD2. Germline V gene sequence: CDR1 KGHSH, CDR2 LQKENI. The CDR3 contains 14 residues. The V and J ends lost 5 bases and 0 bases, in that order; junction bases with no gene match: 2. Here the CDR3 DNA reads TGTGCCAGCTCATCTAGCGGTAGCACAGATACGCAGTATTTT. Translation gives CASSSSGSTDTQYF.

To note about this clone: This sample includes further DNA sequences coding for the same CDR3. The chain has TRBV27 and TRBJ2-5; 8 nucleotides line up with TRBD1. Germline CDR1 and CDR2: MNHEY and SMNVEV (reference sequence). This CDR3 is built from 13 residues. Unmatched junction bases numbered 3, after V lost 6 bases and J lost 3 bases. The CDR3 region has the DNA TGTGCCAGCAGCCAGGACAGGGAAGAGACCCAGTACTTC. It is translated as CASSQDREETQYF.

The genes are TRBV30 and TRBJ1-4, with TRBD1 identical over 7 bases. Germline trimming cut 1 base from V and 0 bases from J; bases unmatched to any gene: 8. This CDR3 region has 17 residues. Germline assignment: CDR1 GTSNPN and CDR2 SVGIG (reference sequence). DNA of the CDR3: TGTGCCTGGAGTGGTGGGACAGCGGGTGCAACTAATGAAAAACTGTTTTTT. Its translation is CAWSGGTAGATNEKLFF.

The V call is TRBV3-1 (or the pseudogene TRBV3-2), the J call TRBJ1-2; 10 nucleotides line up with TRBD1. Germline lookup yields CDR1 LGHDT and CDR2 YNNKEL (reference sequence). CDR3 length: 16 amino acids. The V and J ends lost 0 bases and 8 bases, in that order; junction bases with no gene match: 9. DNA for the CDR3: TGTGCCAGCAGCCAAGAGAGGGACAGGGGCGCGGGAGGCTACACCTTC. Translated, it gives CASSQERDRGAGGYTF.

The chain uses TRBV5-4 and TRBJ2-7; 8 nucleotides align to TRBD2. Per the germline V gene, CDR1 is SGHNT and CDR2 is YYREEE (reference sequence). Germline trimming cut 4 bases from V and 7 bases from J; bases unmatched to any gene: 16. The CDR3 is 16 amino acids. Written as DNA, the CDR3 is TGTGCCAGCAGCGATTCCACTAGCGGCCGGGGAGGGGAGCAGTACTTC. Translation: CASSDSTSGRGGEQYF.

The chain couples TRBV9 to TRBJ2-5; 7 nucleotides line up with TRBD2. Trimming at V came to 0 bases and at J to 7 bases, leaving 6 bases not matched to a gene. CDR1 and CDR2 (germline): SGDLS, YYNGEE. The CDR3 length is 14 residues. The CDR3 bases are TGTGCCAGCAGCGTAGGCGGGGGAGTTCCGACCCAGTACTTC. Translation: CASSVGGGVPTQYF.

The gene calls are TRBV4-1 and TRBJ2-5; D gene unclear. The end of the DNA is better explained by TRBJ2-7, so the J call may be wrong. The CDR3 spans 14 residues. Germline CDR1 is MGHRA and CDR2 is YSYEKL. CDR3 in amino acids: CASSQGQVGYEQYF. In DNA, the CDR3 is TGCGCCAGCAGCCAAGGGCAGGTTGGCTACGAGCAGTACTTC.

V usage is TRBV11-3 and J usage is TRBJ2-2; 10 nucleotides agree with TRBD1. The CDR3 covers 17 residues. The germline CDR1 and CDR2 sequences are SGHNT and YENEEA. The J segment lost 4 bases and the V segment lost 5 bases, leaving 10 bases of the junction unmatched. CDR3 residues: CASSVRTGGMPTGELFF. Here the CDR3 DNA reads TGTGCCAGCAGCGTCAGGACAGGGGGTATGCCCACCGGGGAGCTGTTTTTT. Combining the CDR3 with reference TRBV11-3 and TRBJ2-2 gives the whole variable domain EAGVVQSPRYKIIEKKQPVAFWCNPISGHNTLYWYLQNLGQGPELLIRYENEEAVDDSQLPKDRFSAERLKGVDSTLKIQPAELGDSAVYLCASSVRTGGMPTGELFFGEGSRLTVL.

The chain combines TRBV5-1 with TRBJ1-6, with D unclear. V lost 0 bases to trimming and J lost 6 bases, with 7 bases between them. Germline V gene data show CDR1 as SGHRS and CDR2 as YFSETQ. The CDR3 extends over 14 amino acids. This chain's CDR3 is CASSLEPLNSPLHF. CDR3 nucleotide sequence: TGCGCCAGCAGCTTGGAACCACTTAATTCACCCCTCCACTTT.

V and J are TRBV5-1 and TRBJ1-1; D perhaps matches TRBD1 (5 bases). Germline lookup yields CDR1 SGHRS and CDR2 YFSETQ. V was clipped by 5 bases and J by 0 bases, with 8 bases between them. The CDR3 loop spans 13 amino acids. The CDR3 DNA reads TGCGCCAGCAGGCAGACAGTGAACACTGAAGCTTTCTTT. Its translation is CASRQTVNTEAFF.

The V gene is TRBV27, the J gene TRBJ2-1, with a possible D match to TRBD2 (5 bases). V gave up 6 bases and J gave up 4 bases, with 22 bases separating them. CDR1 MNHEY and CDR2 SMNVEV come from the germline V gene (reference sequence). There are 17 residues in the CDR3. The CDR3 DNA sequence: TGTGCCAGCAGGCCGTCCTCCCGGGGTGGGCCTTACAATGAGCAGTTCTTC. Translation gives CASRPSSRGGPYNEQFF.